Below are 9 T cell receptor beta chains sequenced from a single sample in a study of blood T cell repertoires in COVID-19. The assay was immunoSEQ multiplex PCR, and TCRdb's table has in-frame clones only and misses some. This sample yields about 120,000 clones, of which almost 80% are seen a single time; 16% belongs to the top ten. Sequenced material: peripheral blood. Every receptor here comes from an elderly woman with active or convalescent COVID-19.

The V call is TRBV7-9, the J call TRBJ2-2; 9 nucleotides match TRBD2. Unmatched junction bases numbered 4, after V lost 0 bases and J lost 5 bases. The CDR3 length is 16 residues. Germline values: CDR1 SEHNR, CDR2 FQNEAQ (reference sequence). CDR3 nucleotide sequence: TGTGCCAGCAGCTTAGCGTCTAGCGGGGAGACCGGGGAGCTGTTTTTT. Encoded protein: CASSLASSGETGELFF.

The rearrangement links TRBV7-9 to TRBJ2-3, with 7 bases aligning to TRBD1. CDR3 length: 12 amino acids. Germline-derived CDR1 and CDR2 are SEHNR and FQNEAQ (reference sequence). V lost 6 bases, J lost 5 bases, and 2 bases stayed unmatched. The CDR3 protein is CASRPGGDTQYF. In DNA form, the CDR3 reads TGTGCCAGCAGACCAGGGGGAGATACGCAGTATTTT.

V is TRBV2 and J is TRBJ1-6, with 9 bases that match TRBD1. V shed 6 bases, J shed 7 bases, and the junction held 4 bases outside the gene matches. The CDR3 consists of 14 residues. Looked up from germline, CDR1 is SNHLY and CDR2 is FYNNEI. In DNA, the CDR3 is TGTGCCAGCAGACAGGGGGCGCGAAATTCACCCCTCCACTTT. Residues: CASRQGARNSPLHF.

This clone has a handful of counts. The chain combines TRBV10-3 with TRBJ1-2; weak D call: TRBD1 (6 bases). CDR1 ENHRY and CDR2 SYGVKD come from the germline V gene. The V end was cut by 1 base, the J end by 9 bases, with 9 bases between. The CDR3 extends over 12 amino acids. CDR3 nucleotide sequence: TGTGCCATCAGTGAGTACAGGGTTAGCTACACCTTC. The encoded protein is CAISEYRVSYTF.

Judged by abundance, this clone is medium-sized. J is TRBJ2-1 and V is TRBV19; TRBD1 matches at 7 bases. Germline CDR1 reads LNHDA; CDR2 reads SQIVND (reference sequence). CDR3 length equals 16 residues. The ends lost 3 bases at V and 1 base at J; junction bases unmatched: 6. In nucleotides, the CDR3 is TGTGCCAGTAGTATGACAGGGTCTATTTCCTACAATGAGCAGTTCTTC. Translation gives CASSMTGSISYNEQFF.

This sequence joins TRBV7-3 and TRBJ2-3; no firm D call. The CDR3 is 13 amino acids. Germline-derived CDR1 and CDR2 are SGHTA and FQGTGA. The V gene lost 5 bases and the J gene lost 5 bases, with 11 bases spanning the gap. DNA of the CDR3: TGTGCCAGCAGCGTGACAATAATAGATACGCAGTATTTT. It specifies CASSVTIIDTQYF.

The chain has TRBV24-1 and TRBJ2-7; D not certain. This CDR3 comprises 11 residues. V was cut by 9 bases and J by 4 bases, with 9 bases left in between. The germline gives CDR1 KGHDR, CDR2 SFDVKD. The CDR3 bases are TGTGCCACCGCAGACACTTACGAGCAGTACTTC. Translated: CATADTYEQYF.

The chain employs TRBV29-1 and TRBJ1-1, with 9 bases fitting TRBD1. The CDR3 totals 13 residues. V trimming: 3 bases; J trimming: 4 bases; junction bases outside the gene matches: 3. Per germline, CDR1 SQVTM and CDR2 ANQGSEA. This CDR3 is CSVEVQGATEAFF. The CDR3 DNA reads TGCAGCGTTGAGGTACAGGGGGCCACTGAAGCTTTCTTT.

In this sample, this clone turned up a few times. The rearrangement links TRBV5-4 to TRBJ2-5; maybe TRBD1 (5 bases). The germline V gene has CDR1 SGHNT and CDR2 YYREEE (reference sequence). With 5 bases removed from V and 1 base from J, the gap between germline ends came to 12 bases. CDR3 length: 14 residues. The CDR3 loop is CASRAGWGQETQYF. The CDR3, as DNA: TGTGCCAGCAGGGCAGGGTGGGGCCAAGAGACCCAGTACTTC.